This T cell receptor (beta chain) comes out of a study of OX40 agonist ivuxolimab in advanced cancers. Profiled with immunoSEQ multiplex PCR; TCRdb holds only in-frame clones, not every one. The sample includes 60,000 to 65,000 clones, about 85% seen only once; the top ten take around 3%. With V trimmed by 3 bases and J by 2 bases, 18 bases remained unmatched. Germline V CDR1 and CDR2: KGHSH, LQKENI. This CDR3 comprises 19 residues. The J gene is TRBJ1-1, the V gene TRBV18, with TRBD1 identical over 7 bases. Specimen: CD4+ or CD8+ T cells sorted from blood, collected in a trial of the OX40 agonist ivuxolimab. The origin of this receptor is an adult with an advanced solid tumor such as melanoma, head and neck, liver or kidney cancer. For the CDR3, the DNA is TGTGCCAGCTCACCGGGAACCGGGACAGACAATCCCAAAAACACTGAAGCTTTCTTT. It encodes CASSPGTGTDNPKNTEAFF.